This TCR beta chain is drawn from a study of T cell repertoires in cytomegalovirus infection. Study as a whole: A matching HLA type, together with CMV infection, was signaled by public TCR beta signatures.

This clonotype showed up many times. Its antigen is unknown. TCRdb re-analysed the reads in MiXCR, keeping a single row per CDR3 protein. The data show 75,000 to 100,000 distinct CDR3 sequences, 25% to 30% seen once. The CDR3 length is 15 residues. The V and J ends lost 5 bases and 4 bases, in that order; junction bases with no gene match: 6. CDR1 is SGHTA, CDR2 FQGNSA, per germline. This clonotype was sampled from a human donor in good health (CMV status not recorded). Some clones in this sample may be carry-over from other donors' samples. The sequenced sample was CD8+ T cells from cultured PBMCs, obtained from culture after CMV antigen stimulation. The chain combines TRBV7-2 with TRBJ2-5; the match to TRBD2 covers 11 bases. The CDR3 loop reads CASSLSGGALETQYF. CDR3 in DNA: TGTGCCAGCAGCCTTAGCGGGGGGGCGTTAGAGACCCAGTACTTC.